The 18 T cell receptor beta chains below all came from one sample that was sequenced in a study of blood T cell repertoires in COVID-19 (dated by TCRdb to 2020 to 2021). Library preparation used the immunoSEQ multiplex PCR assay. As stored in TCRdb, this immuneACCESS dataset retains in-frame rearrangements with V and J assigned. A fraction of the clones does not appear; measured against another copy, unresolved V genes explain less than half of the discrepancy, and the remainder lacks a known reason. This sample gives about 170,000 clones in total; around 83% of them show up just once. Clones ranked in the top ten supply roughly a fifth of the sample. The sample was peripheral blood. The source is a woman in her seventies who had recovered from COVID-19.

This chain joins TRBV24-1 and TRBJ2-2; D perhaps matches TRBD1 (5 bases). The CDR3 contains 16 residues. CDR1 and CDR2 from the germline V gene are KGHDR and SFDVKD. The V end lost 4 bases, the J end lost 2 bases, and 13 bases lay between the germline ends. This chain's CDR3 is CATSDTSTVNTGELFF. CDR3 DNA sequence: TGTGCCACCAGTGACACCTCGACAGTTAACACCGGGGAGCTGTTTTTT.

V and J are TRBV30 and TRBJ1-1; D remains unclear. CDR3 length equals 15 residues. Trimming shortened V by 5 bases and J by 4 bases, and 20 bases separated the two germline ends. Germline CDR1 GTSNPN, CDR2 SVGIG (reference sequence). The CDR3 reads CAWGRPSPSGTEAFF. CDR3 sequence (DNA): TGTGCCTGGGGCCGCCCGTCCCCATCGGGCACTGAAGCTTTCTTT. The full variable domain, with the rest looked up from reference TRBV30 and TRBJ1-1, is SQTIHQWPATLVQPVGSPLSLECTVEGTSNPNLYWYRQAAGRGLQLLFYSVGIGQISSEVPQNLSASRPQDRQFILSSKKLLLSDSGFYLCAWGRPSPSGTEAFFGQGTRLTVV.

The chain combines TRBV12-5 with TRBJ1-2; tentative D call: TRBD1 (6 bases). CDR1 and CDR2 (germline): LGHNT, FRNRAP. The V end was cut by 2 bases, the J end by 3 bases, with 10 bases between. The length of the CDR3 is 14 residues. The CDR3 DNA sequence: TGTGCTAGTGGTTTGACGTCAGGGGACTATGGCTACACCTTC. Translated, it gives CASGLTSGDYGYTF.

The V and J genes are TRBV6-1 and TRBJ1-2; a weak D match, TRBD1 (5 bases). Between the trimmed V and J ends, which lost 1 base and 8 bases, there was a span of 11 bases. Germline CDR1 is MNHNS and CDR2 is SASEGT. The CDR3 length is 13 residues. The CDR3 DNA follows: TGTGCCAGCAGTGAAGTAAGGAGGGGCGGCTACACCTTC. Translated, it gives CASSEVRRGGYTF.

The chain is built from TRBV11-2 and TRBJ2-7, with 8 bases fitting TRBD1. This CDR3 comprises 16 residues. CDR1 and CDR2 (germline): SGHAT, FQNNGV. V was clipped by 1 base and J by 3 bases; unmatched bases: 8. CDR3 DNA: TGTGCCAGCAGCTTAGCCCAAGGGACAGGTTACTACGAGCAGTACTTC. Translating it yields CASSLAQGTGYYEQYF.

This clone was counted ten times or more. This chain joins TRBV10-3 and TRBJ1-2; tentatively, D is TRBD1 (5 bases). The CDR3 has 13 residues. In germline, CDR1 is ENHRY, CDR2 SYGVKD. V lost 1 base, J lost 4 bases, and 7 bases lay in between. The CDR3 bases are TGTGCCATCAGTGAGTTAGACAGCTATGGCTACACCTTC. Protein product: CAISELDSYGYTF.

This chain connects TRBV7-3 to TRBJ2-4; TRBD2 matches 7 bases. The CDR3 is made up of 16 amino acids. J gave up 1 base and V 7 bases, and 10 bases lay outside the gene matches. The germline gives CDR1 SGHTA, CDR2 FQGTGA. This CDR3 reads CASNIHWGGAKNIQYF. DNA of the CDR3: TGTGCCAGCAACATCCACTGGGGAGGGGCCAAAAACATTCAGTACTTC.

The V and J genes are TRBV7-3 and TRBJ2-3, with D uncertain. This CDR3 contains 17 residues. Germline CDR1 is SGHTA and CDR2 is FQGTGA. Between the trimmed V and J ends, which lost 0 bases and 4 bases, there was a span of 17 bases. CDR3 amino acids: CASSLTGSAAPPDTQYF. CDR3 sequence (DNA): TGTGCCAGCAGCTTAACGGGTTCGGCGGCCCCCCCAGATACGCAGTATTTT.

The rearrangement links TRBV3-1 (or the pseudogene TRBV3-2) to TRBJ2-3; D might be TRBD2 (5 bases). The CDR3 is made up of 17 amino acids. V lost 0 bases, J lost 6 bases, and 19 bases lay in between. The germline CDR1 and CDR2 sequences are LGHDT and YNNKEL (reference sequence). For the CDR3, the DNA is TGTGCCAGCAGCCAAGAGGTCGGGCCAGCGGTGGGGGATACGCAGTATTTT. Residues: CASSQEVGPAVGDTQYF.

The chain links TRBV5-6 to TRBJ2-2; 7 bases match TRBD1. V was clipped by 6 bases and J by 4 bases; unmatched bases: 12. This CDR3 is 16 amino acids long. Germline loops: CDR1 SGHDT, CDR2 YYEEEE. The CDR3: CASNRGGDYLTGELFF. The CDR3 coding sequence is TGTGCCAGCAACAGGGGTGGGGATTACCTCACCGGGGAGCTGTTTTTT. Full variable domain (outside the CDR3, taken from reference TRBV5-6 and TRBJ2-2): DAGVTQSPTHLIKTRGQQVTLRCSPKSGHDTVSWYQQALGQGPQFIFQYYEEEERQRGNFPDRFSGHQFPNYSSELNVNALLLGDSALYLCASNRGGDYLTGELFFGEGSRLTVL.

The chain has TRBV18 and TRBJ1-1, with 10 nucleotides matching TRBD1. The CDR3 totals 16 residues. The germline V gene has CDR1 KGHSH and CDR2 LQKENI. Trimming took 4 bases from V and 1 from J; bases not matched to a gene: 6. The CDR3 sequence: CASSLGTGVANTEAFF. The CDR3 coding sequence is TGTGCCAGCTCACTTGGGACAGGGGTGGCGAACACTGAAGCTTTCTTT.

The chain recombines TRBV2 with TRBJ2-1; TRBD2 aligns across 7 bases. There are 12 residues in the CDR3. Germline V gives CDR1 SNHLY, CDR2 FYNNEI. Trimming cost V 3 bases and J 8 bases; bases outside gene matches: 1. CDR3 sequence reads: CASSEGGDEQFF. The CDR3 DNA is TGTGCCAGCAGTGAGGGGGGGGATGAGCAGTTCTTC.

The rearrangement uses TRBV28 and TRBJ1-5, with D possibly TRBD1 on 6 matching bases. The ends were cut back, 10 bases at V and 2 bases at J, with 9 bases in the middle. Looked up from germline, CDR1 is MDHEN and CDR2 is SYDVKM. This CDR3 has 12 amino acids. Here the CDR3 reads CATKGGNQPQHF. The CDR3 nucleotides are TGTGCCACCAAGGGGGGCAATCAGCCCCAGCATTTT.

The chain links TRBV6-4 to TRBJ1-2; TRBD1 might be the D (5 bases). The V end was cut by 10 bases, the J end by 4 bases, with 10 bases between. CDR1 and CDR2 (germline): MRHNA, SNTAGT. CDR3 length: 11 residues. Written as DNA, the CDR3 is TGTGCCACCCGGGGGGTCTATGGCTACACCTTC. This codes for CATRGVYGYTF.

The chain carries TRBV7-3 and TRBJ2-7; weak D call: TRBD2 (5 bases). Germline V gene data show CDR1 as SGHTA and CDR2 as FQGTGA. The V and J ends lost 2 bases and 8 bases respectively, with 13 bases between them. This CDR3 contains 13 residues. The CDR3 loop is CASSLGRRAKQYF. CDR3 nucleotides: TGTGCCAGCAGCTTAGGGCGGCGGGCTAAGCAGTACTTC.

This rearrangement joins TRBV5-1 to TRBJ2-5, with TRBD2 matching over 8 bases. CDR1 is SGHRS and CDR2 is YFSETQ in the germline V gene. The V gene end was trimmed by 4 bases and the J gene end by 4 bases; junction bases not matched to a gene: 9. There are 15 residues in the CDR3. CDR3 protein: CASSPGGAGGETQYF. Here the CDR3 DNA reads TGCGCCAGCAGCCCGGGGGGGGCCGGGGGAGAGACCCAGTACTTC.

This rearrangement joins TRBV27 to TRBJ2-7; D is uncertain. The V end was cut by 2 bases, the J end by 5 bases, with 13 bases between. The CDR3 spans 14 residues. Germline CDR1 reads MNHEY; CDR2 reads SMNVEV (reference sequence). CDR3 sequence: CASSLGGSRHEQYF. Here the CDR3 DNA reads TGTGCCAGCAGTTTAGGCGGCTCTAGGCACGAGCAGTACTTC.

A few counts support this clone. This chain joins TRBV19 and TRBJ2-7, with TRBD2 identical over 14 bases. V trimming: 3 bases; J trimming: 0 bases; junction bases outside the gene matches: 1. Germline V gene sequence: CDR1 LNHDA, CDR2 SQIVND (reference sequence). CDR3 length: 16 amino acids. Here the CDR3 reads CASSIGTSGSSYEQYF. Here the CDR3 DNA reads TGTGCCAGTAGTATCGGGACTAGCGGGAGCTCCTACGAGCAGTACTTC. Full variable domain (remainder filled in from reference TRBV19 and TRBJ2-7): DGGITQSPKYLFRKEGQNVTLSCEQNLNHDAMYWYRQDPGQGLRLIYYSQIVNDFQKGDIAEGYSVSREKKESFPLTVTSAQKNPTAFYLCASSIGTSGSSYEQYFGPGTRLTVT.